This entry describes one TCR beta chain. Its antigen is currently unknown. This sample was included in a study of OX40 agonist ivuxolimab in advanced cancers. The overall study: Patients received ivuxolimab, an agonistic anti-OX40 (CD134) antibody. Past anti-PD-1, anti-PD-L1 or anti-CTLA-4 therapy was accepted, and roughly 40% had received some. Study-level results: Among T cells, CD8+ cells averaged more expanded clones than CD4+ cells. Both blood CD4+ and CD8+ T cells showed clonal growth by week 6 at 0.1 to 3.0 mg/kg.

The repertoire was sequenced with immunoSEQ multiplex PCR; TCRdb's copy has only in-frame clones and lacks some. In the table there are fewer than 80,000 clones, around 83% of which are singletons. The germline V gene has CDR1 KGHSH and CDR2 LQKENI. The CDR3 runs to 16 residues. Trimming left V 4 bases short and J 6 bases short, with 21 bases between. The specimen comprised CD4+ or CD8+ T cells sorted from blood, sampled in a trial of the OX40 agonist ivuxolimab. This TCR came from an adult with an advanced solid tumor such as melanoma, head and neck, liver or kidney cancer. The J gene is TRBJ1-2, the V gene TRBV18; TRBD1 might be the D (6 bases). CDR3 nucleotide sequence: TGTGCCAGCTCACGAGCCTCACCCGCACAGGGTGATGGCTACACCTTC. As protein: CASSRASPAQGDGYTF.